This section outlines one T cell receptor beta chain sequence together with its context. Its specificity is unknown. The source of the sample is a study of blood T cells in healthy people across ages. Study results and limitations: CMV status of donors was unknown, possibly confounding expanded clonotype changes. Since the PBMCs were unsorted, naive and antigen-experienced cells could not be conclusively compared.

Next came a second PCR, run for roughly 7 to 12 cycles, which used a sample-barcoded 5' primer along with a J-beta primer mix. Tags on each cDNA molecule came from a template-switch adaptor with 12 random nucleotides. A single record per CDR3 protein comes from TCRdb applying MiXCR to the 5' RACE reads. Here the sample spans around 1,600,000 distinct CDR3 sequences, 42% being singletons. The receptor was derived from a young woman in good health. Sequenced input: blood.

The CDR3 spells CASSLGQSGEQFF. CDR3 coding DNA: TGCGCCAGCAGCTTGGGACAATCTGGGGAGCAGTTCTTC. V and J are TRBV5-1 and TRBJ2-1, with no clear D. V lost 0 bases to trimming and J lost 10 bases, with 11 bases between them. There are 13 residues in the CDR3. Germline CDR1 is SGHRS and CDR2 is YFSETQ.